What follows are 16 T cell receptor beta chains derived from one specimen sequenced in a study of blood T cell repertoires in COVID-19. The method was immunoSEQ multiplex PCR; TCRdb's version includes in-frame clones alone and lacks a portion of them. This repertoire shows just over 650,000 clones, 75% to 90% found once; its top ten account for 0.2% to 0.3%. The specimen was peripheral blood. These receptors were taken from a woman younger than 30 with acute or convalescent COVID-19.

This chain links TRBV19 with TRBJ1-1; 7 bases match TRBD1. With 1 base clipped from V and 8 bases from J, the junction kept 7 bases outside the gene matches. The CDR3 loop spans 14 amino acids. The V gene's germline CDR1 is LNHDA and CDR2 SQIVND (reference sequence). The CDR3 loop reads CASSIVKGAAEAFF. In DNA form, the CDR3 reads TGTGCCAGTAGTATAGTAAAGGGGGCGGCCGAAGCTTTCTTT.

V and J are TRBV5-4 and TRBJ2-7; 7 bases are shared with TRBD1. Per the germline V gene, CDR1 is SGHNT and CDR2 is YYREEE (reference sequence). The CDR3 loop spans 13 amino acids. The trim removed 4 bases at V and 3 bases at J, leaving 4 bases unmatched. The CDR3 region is CASSTGDSYEQYF. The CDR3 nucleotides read TGTGCCAGCAGCACTGGGGACAGCTACGAGCAGTACTTC.

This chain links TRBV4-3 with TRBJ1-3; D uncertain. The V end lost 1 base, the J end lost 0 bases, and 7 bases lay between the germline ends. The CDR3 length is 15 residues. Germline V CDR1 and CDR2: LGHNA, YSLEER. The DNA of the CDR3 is TGCGCCAGCAGCCAAGCTCCCCTCTCTGGAAACACCATATATTTT. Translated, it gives CASSQAPLSGNTIYF.

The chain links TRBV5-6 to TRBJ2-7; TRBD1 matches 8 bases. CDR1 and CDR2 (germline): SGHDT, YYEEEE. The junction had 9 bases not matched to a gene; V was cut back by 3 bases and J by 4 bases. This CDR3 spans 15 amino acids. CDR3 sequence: CASSSAPTGVYEQYF. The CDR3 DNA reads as TGTGCCAGCAGCTCGGCCCCGACAGGGGTATACGAGCAGTACTTC.

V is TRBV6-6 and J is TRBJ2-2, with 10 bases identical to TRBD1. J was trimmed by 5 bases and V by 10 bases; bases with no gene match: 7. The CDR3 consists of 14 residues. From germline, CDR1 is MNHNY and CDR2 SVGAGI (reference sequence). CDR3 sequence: CANTRDRGTGELFF. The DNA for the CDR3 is TGTGCCAACACTAGGGACAGGGGAACCGGGGAGCTGTTTTTT.

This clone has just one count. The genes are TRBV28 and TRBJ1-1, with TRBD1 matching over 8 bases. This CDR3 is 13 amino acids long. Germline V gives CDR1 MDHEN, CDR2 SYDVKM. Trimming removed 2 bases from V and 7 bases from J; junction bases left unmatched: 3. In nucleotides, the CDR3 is TGTGCCAGCAGTTTACCCGGACAGGGTGAAGCTTTCTTT. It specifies CASSLPGQGEAFF.

CDR3 DNA sequence: TGTGCCAGCAGCCAAGACGGAAAGCGGAAGAACACTGAAGCTTTCTTT. It is translated as CASSQDGKRKNTEAFF. The rearrangement joins TRBV3-1 (or the pseudogene TRBV3-2) to TRBJ1-1; unclear D gene. Trimming cost V 0 bases and J 1 base, with 12 bases left between them. The CDR3 consists of 16 residues. Germline CDR1 is LGHDT and CDR2 is YNNKEL (reference sequence).

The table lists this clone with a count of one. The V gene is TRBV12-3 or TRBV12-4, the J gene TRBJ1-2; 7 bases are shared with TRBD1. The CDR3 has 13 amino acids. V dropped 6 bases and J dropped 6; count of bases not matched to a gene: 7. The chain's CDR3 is CASSPQTGNGYTF. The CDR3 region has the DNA TGTGCCAGCAGCCCCCAGACAGGGAATGGCTACACCTTC.

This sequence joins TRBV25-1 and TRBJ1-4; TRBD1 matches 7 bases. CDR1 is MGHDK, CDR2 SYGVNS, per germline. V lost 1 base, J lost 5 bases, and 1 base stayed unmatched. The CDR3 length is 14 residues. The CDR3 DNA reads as TGTGCCAGCAGTGAATCCAGGGGGAATGAAAAACTGTTTTTT. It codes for CASSESRGNEKLFF.

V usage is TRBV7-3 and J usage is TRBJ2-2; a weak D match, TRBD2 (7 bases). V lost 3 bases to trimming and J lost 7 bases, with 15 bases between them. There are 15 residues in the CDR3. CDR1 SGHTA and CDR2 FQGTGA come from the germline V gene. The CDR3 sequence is CASSFGGPLGGELFF. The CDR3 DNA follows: TGTGCCAGCAGCTTCGGGGGGCCCTTAGGCGGGGAGCTGTTTTTT.

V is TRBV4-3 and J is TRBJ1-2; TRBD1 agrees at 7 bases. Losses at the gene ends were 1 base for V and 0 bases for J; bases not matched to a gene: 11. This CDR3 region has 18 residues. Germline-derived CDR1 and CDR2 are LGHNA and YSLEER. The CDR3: CASSQVESWTGPNYGYTF. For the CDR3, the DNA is TGCGCCAGCAGCCAAGTTGAGAGCTGGACAGGCCCTAACTATGGCTACACCTTC.

For the CDR3, the DNA is TGCGCCAGCAGCGGGGGACAAGAGAATCAGCCCCAGCATTTT. This codes for CASSGGQENQPQHF. The chain recombines TRBV5-1 with TRBJ1-5, with D tentatively TRBD1 (6 bases). The CDR3 has 14 amino acids. V lost 4 bases and J lost 4, with 12 bases in between. CDR1 and CDR2 from the germline V gene are SGHRS and YFSETQ.

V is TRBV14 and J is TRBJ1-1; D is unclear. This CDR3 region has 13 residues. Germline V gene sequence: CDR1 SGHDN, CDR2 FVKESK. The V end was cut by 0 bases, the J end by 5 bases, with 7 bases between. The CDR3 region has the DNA TGTGCCAGCAGCCAAGAGATCAGTACTGAAGCTTTCTTT. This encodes CASSQEISTEAFF.

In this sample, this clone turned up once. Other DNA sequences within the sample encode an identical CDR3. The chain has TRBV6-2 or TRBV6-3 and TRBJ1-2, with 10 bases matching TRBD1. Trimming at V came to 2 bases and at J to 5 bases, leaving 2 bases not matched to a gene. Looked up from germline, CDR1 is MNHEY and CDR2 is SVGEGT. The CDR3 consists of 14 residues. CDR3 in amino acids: CASSYRGQGYGYTF. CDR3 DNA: TGTGCCAGCAGTTACAGGGGACAGGGGTATGGCTACACCTTC.

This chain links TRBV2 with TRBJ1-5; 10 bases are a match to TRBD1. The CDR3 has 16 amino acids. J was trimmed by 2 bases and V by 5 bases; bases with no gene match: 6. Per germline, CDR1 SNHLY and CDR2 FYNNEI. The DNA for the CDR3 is TGTGCCAGCAGTCGACAGGGGGCAGGCGGCAATCAGCCCCAGCATTTT. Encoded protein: CASSRQGAGGNQPQHF. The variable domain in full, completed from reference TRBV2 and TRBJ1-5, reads EPEVTQTPSHQVTQMGQEVILRCVPISNHLYFYWYRQILGQKVEFLVSFYNNEISEKSEIFDDQFSVERPDGSNFTLKIRSTKLEDSAMYFCASSRQGAGGNQPQHFGDGTRLSIL.

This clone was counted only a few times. The CDR3 DNA follows: TGTGCCAGTAGTCCACAGGGGGTCCACTTGGCCGAGCAGTACTTC. Protein product: CASSPQGVHLAEQYF. V is TRBV19 and J is TRBJ2-7; 8 positions match TRBD1. Unmatched junction bases numbered 12, after V lost 5 bases and J lost 6 bases. CDR3 length: 15 amino acids. Germline V lookup: CDR1 LNHDA, CDR2 SQIVND (reference sequence). Full variable domain (outside the CDR3, taken from reference TRBV19 and TRBJ2-7): DGGITQSPKYLFRKEGQNVTLSCEQNLNHDAMYWYRQDPGQGLRLIYYSQIVNDFQKGDIAEGYSVSREKKESFPLTVTSAQKNPTAFYLCASSPQGVHLAEQYFGPGTRLTVT.